This T cell receptor (beta chain) was captured by sequencing in a study of T cell responses to AZD1222 COVID-19 vaccine. Repertoires were generated with immunoSEQ multiplex PCR, while TCRdb's copy carries only in-frame clones and drops some. The data show 150,000 to 200,000 clones, roughly 90% seen once. Comments on this clone: Its antigen is unidentified.

Study results and caveats: Seropositive status at baseline applied to only five to seven AZD1222 recipients. Clonal diversity may have been underestimated, and the donors were mostly white British, with more females than males. Reports indicate that nearly half of spike-specific TCRs are directed at unmutated variant regions.

The sample here was peripheral blood, taken on day 0 of AZD1222 vaccination. This clonotype originated in an adult in good health.

CDR3 loop: CASSDPTEAFF. DNA of the CDR3: TGTGCCAGCAGCGATCCCACTGAAGCTTTCTTT. The chain recombines TRBV7-9 with TRBJ1-1; D not resolved. Germline values: CDR1 SEHNR, CDR2 FQNEAQ (reference sequence). This CDR3 is 11 amino acids long. Trimming left V 5 bases short and J 4 bases short, with 5 bases between.